This T cell receptor (beta chain) is from a study of shared clonotypes between healthy human individuals. A word on this clone: No antigen is known for it.

Study results and limitations: The study generally estimated greater richness for naive than memory subsets.

Per germline, CDR1 MNHNS and CDR2 SASEGT. Trimming took 5 bases from V and 2 from J, leaving 12 bases between them. There are 14 residues in the CDR3. The assay was immunoSEQ multiplex PCR, and TCRdb's table has in-frame clones only and misses some. The sample shows approximately 2.4 million clones, around 95% of them seen only once. The rearrangement links TRBV6-1 to TRBJ1-1; D not certain. The receptor was derived from a man younger than 30 in good health. Sequencing input: naive CD4+ T cells sorted from blood. Subset indicated: CD45RA+ positively selected. The CDR3 region has the DNA TGTGCCAGCAGTCGTCTTGAGGGAAACACTGAAGCTTTCTTT. As protein: CASSRLEGNTEAFF.